The clone carrying this T cell receptor (beta chain) occurred a few times. What it binds is unknown. This sample is part of a study of T cells in Graves' hyperthyroidism and ophthalmopathy. Study-level results: Expanded thyroid clonotypes (above 0.001) were mostly also found in blood.

Trimming cost V 5 bases and J 0 bases, with 5 bases left between them. The length of the CDR3 is 14 residues. CDR1 is MNHEY and CDR2 is SVGEGT in the germline V gene. The PBMCs had their origin in 10 ml of fresh peripheral blood. Template material for amplifying TCR beta CDR3 regions consisted of RNA transcripts. The TCR CDR3 was amplified in a first-round RT-PCR using the HTBI primer set. TCRdb re-called the multiplex PCR reads through MiXCR, storing one row per CDR3 protein. The table records 500,000 to 750,000 distinct CDR3 sequences, 15% to 18% of them present only once. The chain is built from TRBV6-2 or TRBV6-3 and TRBJ2-6; the D is unclear. Sequencing was carried out using blood. The receptor's source is a woman aged 30 to 39 with Graves' hyperthyroidism. The CDR3 here is CASSIVSGANVLTF. The CDR3, as DNA: TGTGCCAGCAGTATCGTCTCTGGGGCCAACGTCCTGACTTTC.